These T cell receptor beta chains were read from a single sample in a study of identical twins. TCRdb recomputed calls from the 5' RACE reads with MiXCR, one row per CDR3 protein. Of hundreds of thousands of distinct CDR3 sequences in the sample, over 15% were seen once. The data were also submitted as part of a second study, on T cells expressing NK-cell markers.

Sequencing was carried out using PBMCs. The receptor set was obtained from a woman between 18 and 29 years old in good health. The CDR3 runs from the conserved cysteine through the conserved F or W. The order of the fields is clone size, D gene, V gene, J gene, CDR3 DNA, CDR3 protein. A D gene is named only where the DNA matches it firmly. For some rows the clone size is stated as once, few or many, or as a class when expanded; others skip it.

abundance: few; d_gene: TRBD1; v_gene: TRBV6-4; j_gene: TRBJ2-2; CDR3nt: TGTGCCAGCAGTGCTAGGGACAGCGGGGAGCTGTTTTTT; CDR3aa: CASSARDSGELFF
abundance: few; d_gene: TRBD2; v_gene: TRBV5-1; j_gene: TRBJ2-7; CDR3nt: TGCGCCAGCAGCCCGGCAACTAGCGGGACCTACGAGCAGTACTTC; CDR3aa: CASSPATSGTYEQYF
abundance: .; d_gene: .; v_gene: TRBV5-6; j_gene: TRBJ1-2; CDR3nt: TGTGCCAGCAGCTTGCGGGGACACCACTATGGCTACACCTTC; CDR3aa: CASSLRGHHYGYTF
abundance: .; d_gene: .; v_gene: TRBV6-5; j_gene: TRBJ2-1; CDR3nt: TGTGCCAGCAGTTACAGGGCCGGTCCCTACAATGAGCAGTTCTTC; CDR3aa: CASSYRAGPYNEQFF
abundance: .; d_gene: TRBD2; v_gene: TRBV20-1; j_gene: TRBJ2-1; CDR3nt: TGCAGTGCCAAGGGGGGGACTAGCGACTCCTACAATGAGCAGTTCTTC; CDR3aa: CSAKGGTSDSYNEQFF
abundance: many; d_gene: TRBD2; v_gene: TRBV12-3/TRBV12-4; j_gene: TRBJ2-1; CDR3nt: TGTGCCAGCAGTTACCTCGCGGGAGTGCGTGAGCAGTTCTTC; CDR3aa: CASSYLAGVREQFF
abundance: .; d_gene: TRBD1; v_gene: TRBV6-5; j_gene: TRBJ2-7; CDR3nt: TGTGCCAGCAGTTACCCGGGACAGGGGAGCTTCGAGCAGTACTTC; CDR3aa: CASSYPGQGSFEQYF
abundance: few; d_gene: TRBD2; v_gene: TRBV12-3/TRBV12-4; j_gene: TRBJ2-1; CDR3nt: TGTGCCAGCAGAAAACTAGCGGGAGTCAATGAGCAGTTCTTC; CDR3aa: CASRKLAGVNEQFF
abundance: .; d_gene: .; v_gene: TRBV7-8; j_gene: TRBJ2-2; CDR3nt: TGTGCCAGCAGCTTAGTGCGTCCGACCACCGGGGAGCTGTTTTTT; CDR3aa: CASSLVRPTTGELFF
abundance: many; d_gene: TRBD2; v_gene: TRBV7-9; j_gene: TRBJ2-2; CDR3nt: TGTGCCAGCAGCTCGTGGACTAGCGGGATACACACCGGGGAGCTGTTTTTT; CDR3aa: CASSSWTSGIHTGELFF
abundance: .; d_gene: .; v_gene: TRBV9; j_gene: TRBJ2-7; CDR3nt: TGTGCCAGCAGCGTAGAAGGGGTCAACGAGCAGTACTTC; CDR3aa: CASSVEGVNEQYF
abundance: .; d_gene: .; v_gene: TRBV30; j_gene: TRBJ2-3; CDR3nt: TGTGCCTGGAGTGTAGGCGGCCGCACAGATACGCAGTATTTT; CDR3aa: CAWSVGGRTDTQYF
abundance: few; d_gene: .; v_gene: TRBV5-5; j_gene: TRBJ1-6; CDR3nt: TGTGCCAGCAGCTCCGAAGGGGCTTCACCCCTCCACTTT; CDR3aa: CASSSEGASPLHF
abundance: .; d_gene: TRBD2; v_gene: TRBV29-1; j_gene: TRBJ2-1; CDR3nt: TGCAGCGTTGAACAAGCGGGGGTAAACAATGAGCAGTTCTTC; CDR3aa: CSVEQAGVNNEQFF